This is a list of T cell receptor beta chains from one sample in a study of shared clonotypes between healthy human individuals. Clones were read by immunoSEQ multiplex PCR, and TCRdb kept only the in-frame ones, dropping some. The sample lists under 300,000 clones; just over 65% were seen once. Sequencing was done on a sample of memory CD4+ T cells sorted from blood. All receptors derive from a man under 40 in good health. CDR3s include the opening cysteine and the closing phenylalanine or tryptophan. A D gene is named only where the DNA matches it firmly. Some rows mark clone size as missing; the rest say once, few, many or name a class of expanded clone.

>TRBJ1-3|-|TRBV6-1|-
CASSESANRDTIYF
TGTGCCAGCAGTGAATCGGCTAATCGGGACACCATATATTTT
>TRBJ2-7|-|TRBV10-2|few
CASSSAGIYEQYF
TGCGCCAGCTCGTCCGCAGGGATCTACGAGCAGTACTTC
>TRBJ2-5|-|TRBV2|-
CASAQGGTQETQYF
TGTGCCAGCGCCCAGGGCGGGACCCAAGAGACCCAGTACTTC
>TRBJ1-5|-|TRBV6-1|-
CASSEAGGYNQPQHF
TGTGCCAGCAGTGAAGCTGGGGGTTACAATCAGCCCCAGCATTTT
>TRBJ2-3|-|TRBV9|once
CASSVAERYTDTQYF
TGTGCCAGCAGCGTAGCAGAGCGGTACACAGATACGCAGTATTTT
>TRBJ2-3|TRBD2|TRBV5-1|-
CASSIKGAGGSDTQYF
TGCGCCAGCAGCATAAAGGGAGCGGGAGGCTCAGATACGCAGTATTTT
>TRBJ2-7|TRBD1|TRBV2|-
CASRGDRVEQYF
TGTGCCAGCAGGGGGGACAGGGTGGAGCAGTACTTC
>TRBJ2-1|-|TRBV7-9|few
CASSFPPEQFF
TGTGCCAGCAGCTTTCCCCCCGAGCAGTTCTTC
>TRBJ2-3|-|TRBV5-1|-
CASSNRQPTDTQYF
TGCGCCAGCAGTAATCGCCAGCCCACAGATACGCAGTATTTT
>TRBJ2-2|TRBD1|TRBV9|-
CASSVELQGPTGELFF
TGTGCCAGCAGCGTAGAATTACAGGGGCCTACCGGGGAGCTGTTTTTT
>TRBJ2-1|TRBD1|TRBV28|-
CASSSLGQGGRWGPYNEQFF
TGTGCCAGCAGTTCACTGGGACAGGGAGGAAGATGGGGTCCTTACAATGAGCAGTTCTTC
>TRBJ2-7|TRBD2|TRBV5-4|few
CASSSGGADSYEQYF
TGTGCCAGCAGCTCGGGAGGGGCAGATTCCTACGAGCAGTACTTC
>TRBJ2-3|-|TRBV27|-
CATSHRGTDTQYF
TGTGCCACGTCGCACAGGGGCACAGATACGCAGTATTTT
>TRBJ2-2|-|TRBV23-1|-
CASSHNVELFF
TGCGCCAGCAGTCATAATGTCGAGCTGTTTTTT
>TRBJ1-2|TRBD1|TRBV28|-
CASSHRQGRMGNYGYTF
TGTGCCAGCAGTCATCGACAGGGACGTATGGGGAACTATGGCTACACCTTC
>TRBJ2-3|-|TRBV5-1|-
CASSLGPGADTQYF
TGCGCCAGCAGCTTGGGTCCGGGAGCAGATACGCAGTATTTT
>TRBJ2-1|TRBD2|TRBV29-1|once
CSASRAASGSLGEQFF
TGCAGCGCCTCCCGGGCGGCTAGCGGGAGTTTAGGTGAGCAGTTCTTC
>TRBJ2-5|-|TRBV6-5|-
CASSYQGYQETQYF
TGTGCCAGCAGTTATCAGGGGTATCAAGAGACCCAGTACTTC
>TRBJ2-5|TRBD1|TRBV2|-
CASISNSDRSETQYF
TGTGCCAGCATAAGCAACTCGGACAGGTCAGAGACCCAGTACTTC
>TRBJ2-7|TRBD1|TRBV28|-
CASSQAGTGAYEQYF
TGTGCCAGCAGTCAAGCCGGGACAGGGGCCTACGAGCAGTACTTC